These 9 T cell receptor beta chains were sequenced from one sample in a study of control samples from healthy donors and cancer patients. Sequencing used immunoSEQ multiplex PCR; TCRdb keeps in-frame clones, though not all of them. The table lists hundreds of thousands of clones, 90% of them singletons. Sequencing input: PBMCs. Source of these receptors: a man aged 35 to 55 with head and neck cancer.

The V gene is TRBV27, the J gene TRBJ2-3; 8 bases map to TRBD1. Germline lookup yields CDR1 MNHEY and CDR2 SMNVEV (reference sequence). CDR3 length equals 14 residues. J lost 3 bases, V lost 5 bases, and 4 bases had no gene match. This chain's CDR3 is CASSGRGRTDTQYF. The CDR3 DNA follows: TGTGCCAGCAGTGGCAGGGGGCGGACAGATACGCAGTATTTT.

The chain couples TRBV20-1 to TRBJ1-2; D gene unclear. This CDR3 spans 12 amino acids. Germline V lookup: CDR1 DFQATT, CDR2 SNEGSKA (reference sequence). The V and J ends lost 3 bases and 0 bases respectively, with 5 bases between them. CDR3 sequence (DNA): TGCAGTGCTAGTAAACCTAACTATGGCTACACCTTC. Its translation: CSASKPNYGYTF.

This clone was counted once. The chain joins TRBV27 to TRBJ2-2; the match to TRBD2 covers 7 bases. Per germline, CDR1 MNHEY and CDR2 SMNVEV (reference sequence). CDR3 size: 14 residues. J gave up 4 bases and V 8 bases, and 7 bases lay outside the gene matches. The CDR3 coding sequence is TGTGCCAGCGGGAAGCTAGCGGCCACCGGGGAGCTGTTTTTT. Encoded protein: CASGKLAATGELFF.

This chain joins TRBV10-1 and TRBJ2-1; the match to TRBD2 covers 10 bases. Looked up from germline, CDR1 is WNHNN and CDR2 is SYGVQD (reference sequence). This CDR3 region has 14 residues. Losses at the gene ends were 5 bases for V and 5 bases for J; bases not matched to a gene: 3. The CDR3 DNA is TGCGCCAGCAGTCTAGCGGGAGAAAACAATGAGCAGTTCTTC. This gives the protein CASSLAGENNEQFF.

This chain joins TRBV7-9 and TRBJ1-3; D uncertain. CDR1 and CDR2 (germline): SEHNR, FQNEAQ (reference sequence). The V end was cut by 3 bases, the J end by 6 bases, with 3 bases between. The CDR3 has 11 residues. The CDR3 sequence is CASSFENTIYF. DNA for the CDR3: TGTGCCAGCAGCTTTGAAAACACCATATATTTT.

V usage is TRBV4-1 and J usage is TRBJ2-5, with D possibly being TRBD2 (6 bases). Germline V gene data show CDR1 as MGHRA and CDR2 as YSYEKL. The CDR3 length is 14 residues. V lost 4 bases and J lost 1, with 10 bases in between. The CDR3 DNA follows: TGCGCCAGCAGCCGCCCGACTAGCCAAGAGACCCAGTACTTC. As protein: CASSRPTSQETQYF.

J is TRBJ1-5 and V is TRBV6-5, with TRBD1 matching over 9 bases. Germline V gene sequence: CDR1 MNHEY, CDR2 SVGAGI. J was trimmed by 6 bases and V by 6 bases; bases with no gene match: 9. This CDR3 region has 15 residues. The CDR3 coding sequence is TGTGCCAGCAGGGACAATACAGGGGGCGGTCAGCCCCAGCATTTT. It is translated as CASRDNTGGGQPQHF.

The genes are TRBV19 and TRBJ1-1; D unresolved. The germline V and J ends were trimmed by 5 bases and 1 base, with 8 bases remaining between them. CDR1 LNHDA and CDR2 SQIVND come from the germline V gene (reference sequence). The CDR3 has 13 amino acids. Here the CDR3 DNA reads TGTGCCAGTAGTGGAACTGAGAACACTGAAGCTTTCTTT. Residues: CASSGTENTEAFF.

The rearrangement joins TRBV24-1 to TRBJ2-7; D remains ambiguous. The germline V and J ends were trimmed by 5 bases and 3 bases, with 10 bases remaining between them. This CDR3 contains 13 residues. Germline CDR1 reads KGHDR; CDR2 reads SFDVKD. Here the CDR3 DNA reads TGTGCCACCAGTGGGGCAGGACGCTACGAGCAGTACTTC. It codes for CATSGAGRYEQYF.